The sequence of this TCR beta chain was determined in a study of blood T cell repertoires in COVID-19. Study background: The United States, Italy and Spain provided the acute and convalescent COVID-19 samples. Sources were T cells, B-cell-depleted T cells, or PBMCs; the material itself was cDNA or gDNA.

V was clipped by 3 bases and J by 2 bases; unmatched bases: 7. This CDR3 region has 16 residues. Germline CDR1 is LGHNA and CDR2 is YNFKEQ. Original handling: Nucleated cell counts were estimated from reference gene primer amplification. The repertoire was sequenced with immunoSEQ multiplex PCR; TCRdb's copy has only in-frame clones and lacks some. V and J calls and clone size are as listed in that table; D and trimming were resolved from the DNA. The repertoire includes around 170,000 clones, around 90% of them detected once, and about 2.8% sits in the top ten. This TCR came from a man aged 60-69 years with acute or convalescent COVID-19. Sample: peripheral blood. The V and J genes are TRBV4-2 and TRBJ2-3; TRBD2 matches at 8 bases. The CDR3 spells CASSQESGGLTDTQYF. In nucleotides, the CDR3 is TGTGCCAGCAGCCAGGAAAGCGGGGGCCTCACAGATACGCAGTATTTT.